This TCR beta chain was documented in a study of early T cells in non-severe SARS-CoV-2 infection. The CDR3 contains 13 residues. With 4 bases removed from V and 4 bases from J, the gap between germline ends came to 12 bases. Per germline, CDR1 SQVTM and CDR2 ANQGSEA. Each cDNA molecule carried a unique molecular identifier. MiXCR, run by TCRdb on the 5' RACE reads, gives a single entry per CDR3 protein. Counted here are around 50,000 distinct CDR3 sequences, 10% to 15% occurring once; the ten biggest clones make up about 3%. This chain joins TRBV29-1 and TRBJ2-3, with no clear D. Sequencing was carried out using whole blood. The sequence was obtained from an adult who was a healthcare worker with PCR-confirmed SARS-CoV-2 infection or an uninfected control (not recorded which). The CDR3 DNA is TGCAGCGTTGGTCTCCTTGAGGCAGATACGCAGTATTTT. Its protein is CSVGLLEADTQYF.